This T cell receptor (beta chain) was sequenced during a study of T cell repertoires in cytomegalovirus infection. Study-level background: Public TCR beta signatures indicated both CMV infection and matching HLA type.

Each CDR3 protein gets one entry after TCRdb re-called the reads with MiXCR. Counted here are about 100,000 distinct CDR3 sequences, approximately 17% occurring once; the ten biggest clones make up 8%. J was trimmed by 6 bases and V by 2 bases; bases with no gene match: 9. The germline V gene encodes CDR1 GTSNPN and CDR2 SVGIG (reference sequence). This CDR3 comprises 14 residues. Study-level points and caveats: Frequencies of public TCR beta families were cumulated, and this identified carriers of CMV plus the relevant HLA. It was HLA-C-restricted CMV-specific TCR beta clonotypes that dominated the response ex vivo.

A few counts support this clonotype. The antigen is undetermined. This TCR came from a human donor in good health (CMV status not recorded). Some clones in this sample may be carry-over from other donors' samples. The V gene is TRBV30, the J gene TRBJ1-1, with 7 bases identical to TRBD1. The sample was PBMCs. The DNA of the CDR3 is TGTGCCTGGAGTAGGAAGGGGGCTTTTTCTGAAGCTTTCTTT. This encodes CAWSRKGAFSEAFF.